The 24 T cell receptor beta chains in this list originate from one sample, sequenced in a study of CXCR3-negative and CXCR3-positive naive CD8 T cells. UMI-tagged TRB cDNA libraries were built via 5' RACE. With the 5' RACE reads reprocessed, TCRdb shows one record per CDR3 protein and no DNA. The sample holds 8,200 or so distinct CDR3 sequences. Study results and caveats: CXCR3-positive naive cells carried more hydrophobic TRB CDR3s than CXCR3-negative naive cells did.

What these receptors recognize is not known. Sequencing was carried out using naive CXCR3+ CD8+ T cells from blood. Subset defined: CD45RO-CCR7+CD27+CD95- naive CD8+ T cells expressing CXCR3 (TNR3+). These receptor sequences come from a human donor in good health. Some clones in this sample may be carry-over from other donors' samples.

This chain connects TRBV19 to TRBJ1-5. The V gene's germline CDR1 is LNHDA and CDR2 SQIVND (reference sequence). The CDR3 spans 14 residues. CDR3 loop: CASSIQYSNQPQHF. The full variable domain, completed using reference TRBV19 and TRBJ1-5, is DGGITQSPKYLFRKEGQNVTLSCEQNLNHDAMYWYRQDPGQGLRLIYYSQIVNDFQKGDIAEGYSVSREKKESFPLTVTSAQKNPTAFYLCASSIQYSNQPQHFGDGTRLSIL.

This clonotype registers medium-sized by frequency. CDR3 region: CAISDTGGIADTQYF. The J gene is TRBJ2-3, the V gene TRBV10-3; TCRdb selects TRBD1, and the lack of DNA leaves this call unchecked. In germline, CDR1 is ENHRY, CDR2 SYGVKD. This CDR3 is 15 amino acids long.

By frequency, this clonotype registers medium-sized. The chain links TRBV5-1 to TRBJ2-5. The CDR3 is 14 amino acids. CDR1 is SGHRS and CDR2 is YFSETQ in the germline V gene. The CDR3 is CASSLALGQETQYF.

The V gene is TRBV14, the J gene TRBJ1-1. This CDR3 is 14 amino acids long. Germline loops: CDR1 SGHDN, CDR2 FVKESK. This chain's CDR3 is CASSQSAGDTEAFF.

In terms of frequency, this clonotype is medium-sized. The V call is TRBV29-1, the J call TRBJ2-1; TCRdb names TRBD2, which stays unverified in the absence of DNA. The CDR3 contains 16 residues. Germline V gives CDR1 SQVTM, CDR2 ANQGSEA. The chain's CDR3 is CSVEPSGRPLGNEQFF.

This clonotype is medium-sized by frequency. The V call is TRBV29-1, the J call TRBJ1-1. Germline assignment: CDR1 SQVTM and CDR2 ANQGSEA. This CDR3 has 14 amino acids. CDR3 loop: CSVEDWRSGTEAFF.

J is TRBJ2-2 and V is TRBV12-3 or TRBV12-4; TCRdb picks TRBD2, but there is no DNA to check that call. The CDR3 extends over 15 amino acids. The CDR3 reads CASSLRRGGQGELFF.

This chain uses TRBV19 with TRBJ1-5; TCRdb gives TRBD1 as the D gene, but with no DNA this cannot be confirmed. The V gene's germline CDR1 is LNHDA and CDR2 SQIVND (reference sequence). The CDR3 runs 14 residues. The CDR3 loop is CASKSRGAKQPQHF.

According to its frequency, this clonotype is medium-sized. The chain employs TRBV5-5 and TRBJ2-5. The CDR3 sequence is 14 residues long. Germline V lookup: CDR1 SGHKS, CDR2 YYEKEE (reference sequence). This chain's CDR3 is CASTYSAYQETQYF.

This clonotype is deemed medium-sized by its frequency. This chain connects TRBV20-1 to TRBJ1-1; TCRdb gives TRBD1 as the D gene, but with no DNA this cannot be confirmed. The CDR3 has 19 amino acids. The germline V gene has CDR1 DFQATT and CDR2 SNEGSKA (reference sequence). The CDR3 spells CSARGFVIGTGSSNTEAFF.

This clonotype is identified as medium-sized from frequency. This chain connects TRBV12-3 or TRBV12-4 to TRBJ1-1; TCRdb outputs TRBD1, but without DNA this stays unchecked. This CDR3 region has 14 residues. This CDR3 is CASNPAGVTAEAFF.

The V call is TRBV10-3, the J call TRBJ2-7; there is no DNA to check the TCRdb D call of TRBD2. The length of the CDR3 is 15 residues. The germline V gene has CDR1 ENHRY and CDR2 SYGVKD. CDR3 residues: CAISDQRERTYEQYF.

This clonotype shows up as medium-sized (0.01 to 0.1%) by frequency. The rearrangement joins TRBV7-9 to TRBJ1-1. This CDR3 is built from 13 residues. The V gene's germline CDR1 is SEHNR and CDR2 FQNEAQ (reference sequence). CDR3 protein: CASSFGGNTEAFF.

V is TRBV3-1 and J is TRBJ2-7; TCRdb lists TRBD1, though no DNA is available to test this call. The germline V gene encodes CDR1 LGHDT and CDR2 YNNKEL (reference sequence). CDR3 length: 13 amino acids. CDR3 sequence reads: CASSQYRGYEQYF.

V and J are TRBV29-1 and TRBJ2-1; TCRdb returns TRBD2, unconfirmable since there is no DNA. This CDR3 spans 15 amino acids. Germline values: CDR1 SQVTM, CDR2 ANQGSEA. The chain's CDR3 is CSGGQQLAGVGKQFF.

The gene calls are TRBV4-1 and TRBJ2-5; no DNA is available, so the TRBD2 call from TCRdb remains unchecked. Germline CDR1 reads MGHRA; CDR2 reads YSYEKL. This CDR3 region has 19 residues. The CDR3 is CASSQEGTSGTGDQETQYF.

The V gene is TRBV3-1, the J gene TRBJ1-1. This CDR3 comprises 14 residues. CDR1 is LGHDT and CDR2 is YNNKEL in the germline V gene (reference sequence). The CDR3 region is CASSSSDVNTEAFF.

The chain has TRBV29-1 and TRBJ2-7; TCRdb gives TRBD2 as the D gene, but with no DNA this cannot be confirmed. Germline assignment: CDR1 SQVTM and CDR2 ANQGSEA. This CDR3 has 16 amino acids. The CDR3 reads CSVQGFRDFPSYEQYF.

The V call is TRBV7-9, the J call TRBJ2-5; the D call of TRBD1 rests on TCRdb alone, since no DNA is present to check it. The CDR3 extends over 15 amino acids. CDR1 SEHNR and CDR2 FQNEAQ come from the germline V gene (reference sequence). The CDR3 reads CASSFLDSLQETQYF.

This sequence joins TRBV3-1 and TRBJ2-1. The CDR3 length is 16 residues. Germline-derived CDR1 and CDR2 are LGHDT and YNNKEL (reference sequence). CDR3 amino acids: CASSQGPPPSYNEQFF.

Measured by frequency, this clonotype is medium-sized. This chain uses TRBV29-1 with TRBJ2-3. This CDR3 has 13 amino acids. Germline V CDR1 and CDR2: SQVTM, ANQGSEA. The CDR3 loop is CSSIPVDTDTQYF.

Measured by frequency, this clonotype is medium-sized. CDR3 loop: CASSYSSRSETQYF. The rearrangement joins TRBV6-5 to TRBJ2-5. The CDR3 has 14 residues. CDR1 is MNHEY, CDR2 SVGAGI, per germline.

The chain couples TRBV4-1 to TRBJ2-1; TCRdb proposes TRBD2, but this gene call is untestable without DNA. Germline CDR1 reads MGHRA; CDR2 reads YSYEKL. The CDR3 contains 17 residues. CDR3 region: CASRQPLGREGNFEQFF.

CDR3: CSARHQGRGYEQYF. V and J are TRBV20-1 and TRBJ2-7; the TRBD1 assignment by TCRdb is unverifiable without DNA. The CDR3 loop spans 14 amino acids. Germline CDR1 DFQATT, CDR2 SNEGSKA (reference sequence).